Listed below are T cell receptor beta chains from one sample, sequenced in a study of OX40 agonist ivuxolimab in advanced cancers. TCRdb keeps only in-frame clones here, not all; method: immunoSEQ multiplex PCR. The sample includes fewer than 80,000 clones, 85% of them seen just once. The specimen was CD4+ or CD8+ T cells sorted from blood, collected in a trial of the OX40 agonist ivuxolimab. Receptors originate from an adult with an advanced solid tumor such as melanoma, head and neck, liver or kidney cancer. Both conserved end residues are part of each CDR3. A D gene is named only where the DNA matches it firmly. Clone size is given for some rows only: seen once, a few or many times, or a class if the clone is expanded.

clone size	J gene	D gene	V gene	CDR3 protein	CDR3 DNA
NA	TRBJ2-7	NA	TRBV5-3	CASSAGPGLNEQYF	TGTGCCAGCAGCGCAGGTCCAGGGTTAAACGAGCAGTACTTC
NA	TRBJ2-7	NA	TRBV6-1	CASSEHRESSYEQYF	TGTGCCAGCAGTGAACACAGGGAGAGCTCCTACGAGCAGTACTTC
NA	TRBJ2-1	NA	TRBV11-1	CASSSFLLYNEQFF	TGTGCCAGCAGCTCATTTCTGCTATACAATGAGCAGTTCTTC
NA	TRBJ1-1	TRBD1	TRBV18	CASSPGTGGLFTEAFF	TGTGCCAGCTCACCTGGGACAGGGGGTTTATTCACTGAAGCTTTCTTT
NA	TRBJ1-6	NA	TRBV7-9	CASSRTPSPLHF	TGTGCCAGCAGCCGGACCCCTTCACCCCTCCACTTT
NA	TRBJ2-7	TRBD2	TRBV7-2	CASSSRTSGSLYEQYF	TGTGCCAGCAGCTCCCGGACTAGCGGGAGTCTTTACGAGCAGTACTTC
NA	TRBJ1-5	NA	TRBV30	CAWSVSGNQPQHF	TGTGCCTGGAGTGTTAGTGGGAATCAGCCCCAGCATTTT
NA	TRBJ2-1	NA	TRBV7-2	CASVPGTAIGGEQFF	TGTGCCAGCGTTCCCGGGACTGCGATAGGAGGTGAGCAGTTCTTC
once	TRBJ1-3	TRBD1	TRBV5-1	CASSSQGASSGNTIYF	TGCGCCAGCAGCTCACAGGGGGCAAGCTCTGGAAACACCATATATTTT
few	TRBJ1-5	NA	TRBV19	CASSISSNQPQHF	TGTGCCAGTAGTATCTCTAGCAATCAGCCCCAGCATTTT
NA	TRBJ1-2	NA	TRBV21-1	CASFNQGPNYGYTF	TGTGCCAGCTTCAACCAGGGCCCTAACTATGGCTACACCTTC
NA	TRBJ1-5	NA	TRBV18	CASSPAGDQPQHF	TGTGCCAGCTCACCGGCAGGGGATCAGCCCCAGCATTTT
NA	TRBJ2-7	NA	TRBV7-7	CASSQEGFYEQYF	TGTGCTAGCAGCCAGGAGGGTTTCTACGAGCAGTACTTC
NA	TRBJ2-7	NA	TRBV4-2	CASSQDDGSIYEQYF	TGTGCCAGCAGCCAAGATGACGGGAGCATCTACGAGCAGTACTTC
NA	TRBJ1-4	NA	TRBV28	CASSRGMMEKLFF	TGTGCCAGCAGTCGGGGGATGATGGAAAAACTGTTTTTT
NA	TRBJ1-1	NA	TRBV27	CASSLSGPINTEAFF	TGTGCCAGCAGTTTATCTGGCCCTATTAACACTGAAGCTTTCTTT
NA	TRBJ1-2	NA	TRBV2	CASIPLPGGLANYGYTF	TGTGCCAGCATTCCGCTTCCGGGGGGCCTGGCTAACTATGGCTACACCTTC
NA	TRBJ1-1	NA	TRBV21-1	CASSKCVTGEAFF	TGTGCCAGCAGCAAATGTGTGACGGGTGAAGCTTTCTTT
NA	TRBJ2-5	NA	TRBV11-3	CASSLGANGETQYF	TGTGCCAGCAGCTTAGGCGCGAACGGAGAGACCCAGTACTTC
NA	TRBJ2-1	TRBD2	TRBV7-2	CASGISSGRANEQFF	TGTGCCAGCGGCATCTCTAGCGGGAGGGCCAATGAGCAGTTCTTC
NA	TRBJ1-2	NA	TRBV29-1	CSVGQDYGYTF	TGCAGCGTTGGCCAGGACTATGGCTACACCTTC
NA	TRBJ2-7	NA	TRBV5-1	CASSREGGYEQYF	TGCGCCAGCAGCAGGGAGGGGGGGTACGAGCAGTACTTC
NA	TRBJ2-3	TRBD2	TRBV7-2	CASSLHSGAGTDTQYF	TGTGCCAGCAGCCTACATAGCGGGGCCGGAACAGATACGCAGTATTTT
NA	TRBJ1-1	NA	TRBV5-8	CASSPRRDTEAFF	TGTGCCAGCAGCCCCCGCAGGGACACTGAAGCTTTCTTT
NA	TRBJ2-5	NA	TRBV6-1	CASSAYKPGETQYF	TGTGCCAGCAGTGCCTACAAACCGGGGGAGACCCAGTACTTC
NA	TRBJ2-1	NA	TRBV12-5	CASGFQGIGEQFF	TGTGCTAGTGGTTTTCAGGGAATTGGTGAGCAGTTCTTC
once	TRBJ2-7	TRBD1	TRBV7-6	CASSPWDRGAYEQYF	TGTGCCAGCAGCCCCTGGGACAGGGGGGCCTACGAGCAGTACTTC
NA	TRBJ2-7	TRBD1	TRBV28	CASSPASGTGGFEQYF	TGTGCCAGCAGTCCGGCCTCCGGGACAGGGGGTTTCGAGCAGTACTTC
NA	TRBJ1-2	NA	TRBV30	CAWSEGLAKGYGYTF	TGTGCCTGGAGTGAAGGACTCGCCAAGGGTTATGGCTACACCTTC
NA	TRBJ1-1	NA	TRBV6-5	CASSDGGSNTEAFF	TGTGCCAGCAGTGACGGGGGGTCTAACACTGAAGCTTTCTTT
NA	TRBJ2-3	NA	TRBV7-2	CASSFPGSTQYF	TGTGCCAGCAGCTTTCCCGGGAGTACGCAGTATTTT
NA	TRBJ2-3	NA	TRBV11-3	CASSLGPGTDTQYF	TGTGCCAGCAGCTTAGGTCCAGGGACAGATACGCAGTATTTT
NA	TRBJ1-6	NA	TRBV2	CASRTSSYNSPLHF	TGTGCCAGCAGGACGAGCTCCTATAATTCACCCCTCCACTTT
NA	TRBJ2-7	TRBD2	TRBV16	CASSQTSGSNEQYF	TGTGCCAGCAGCCAAACTAGCGGGAGTAACGAGCAGTACTTC
NA	TRBJ1-6	NA	TRBV6-1	CASSPDTISPLHF	TGTGCCAGCAGCCCGGACACCATTTCACCCCTCCACTTT
NA	TRBJ2-5	NA	TRBV7-2	CASSFQTEETQYF	TGTGCCAGCAGCTTCCAAACCGAAGAGACCCAGTACTTC